This TCR beta chain was captured by sequencing in a study of blood T cell repertoires in COVID-19 (TCRdb year 2020). Background for the entire study: The collaborator samples originated in the United States, Italy and Spain and spanned the acute and convalescent phases of COVID-19. The material from the prospective study consisted of cDNA or gDNA derived from T cells, B-cell-depleted T cells, or PBMCs. Deeply sampled blood TCRbeta repertoires from subjects exposed to, actively infected with, or recovered from COVID-19 were included in the dataset. The repertoires were released in a freely available public database meant as a resource for research on the immune response to SARS-CoV-2. Samples came from the ongoing ImmuneRACE study (first 160 participants) plus 1,254 subjects from 6 global collaborators. Sample metadata almost always included a de-identified subject ID, COVID-19 status, age in years and sex. Where available, HLA class I and class II types were taken from metadata supplied by the sample provider and were not determined by assay-based typing. Broad study findings and their caveats: The amount of clinical and demographic metadata varied by source and participant and was provided uncurated.

The CDR3 starts with the cysteine, ends with the phenylalanine, and has 15 residues. This entry keeps only the CDR3 DNA: 45 bases, framed from base 1. CDR1 and CDR2 are read off the germline V gene (reference sequence) as LGHDT and YNNKEL. V ends up 5 bases short and J 5 bases short, with an unmatched junction base count of 10. Details on this clone: Its antigen specificity is not known. No base quality information exists; no much larger clone differs at one position.

TCRbeta CDR3 regions were amplified from genomic DNA by means of the immunoSEQ Assay, a bias-controlled multiplex PCR. The study's processing was this. Nucleated cell counts per sample were estimated from amplification of reference gene primers within the assay. Sequence reads were collapsed and filtered to measure the absolute abundance of every unique TCRbeta CDR3 rearrangement. For each sample, productive Simpson clonality was calculated as the square root of Simpson's diversity index over productive rearrangements. In TCRdb, the immuneACCESS table is reduced to in-frame sequences with V and J assigned. These tables do not hold every clone; where another copy was compared, an unresolved V gene accounts for under half, and the others remain unexplained. From that table come the V and J calls and clone size; the DNA was used to work out D and trimming. Counted in this sample were fewer than 250,000 clones; under 90% of them appeared once. The top ten clonotypes cover nearly 5% of the sample.

In the prospective study, participants were roughly 18 to 100 years old, resided in about two dozen geographic areas of the United States, and were enrolled through a virtual design. In the prospective study, cohorts were assigned on the basis of participant-reported clinical history obtained from a screening survey and a study questionnaire. Exposed participants had been in contact with someone with a PCR-confirmed or clinician-diagnosed COVID-19 case within 2 weeks of study entry. In the prospective study, mobile phlebotomists collected whole blood, serum and a nasopharyngeal or oropharyngeal swab from each participant. Participants in the prospective study had the option to provide additional blood draws and questionnaires over a roughly two-month period. Blood samples from the prospective study were shipped frozen or at room temperature prior to DNA extraction.

Source material: PBMCs or T cells enriched from blood (not recorded which). Here the chain combines TRBV3-1 (or the pseudogene TRBV3-2) and TRBJ1-2, and TRBD1 matches 8 of the central bases. The TCR was taken from a woman aged 45 to 65 who had been exposed to COVID-19. The sequence in DNA is TGTGCCAGCAGCGAAGGGGAACAGGGGGAGTATGGCTACACCTTC. It codes for CASSEGEQGEYGYTF.